This T cell receptor beta chain was captured in a study of PD-1 blockade in classical Hodgkin lymphoma. The CDR3 consists of 14 residues. Germline V gives CDR1 SGHVS, CDR2 FQNEAQ. Trimming removed 6 bases from V and 5 bases from J, with 13 bases in between. Relapse was seen in all patients after autologous stem cell transplantation, and brentuximab vedotin exposure was variable. Measured with immunoSEQ multiplex PCR; TCRdb has only the in-frame clones, and not every one. The sample records some 4,000 clones, around three fifths being singletons. Study-level points and caveats: Compared with healthy donors, newly diagnosed patients reportedly showed lower baseline TCR diversity.

For this clone: The antigen is unknown.

The V and J genes are TRBV7-8 and TRBJ2-2, with D perhaps matching TRBD1 (6 bases). Specimen: peripheral blood mononuclear cells (PBMCs), collected at baseline. The clonotype comes from a human donor with classical Hodgkin lymphoma. CDR3 sequence reads: CASRYATGTGELFF. The CDR3 DNA reads as TGTGCCAGCAGATATGCGACAGGAACCGGGGAGCTGTTTTTT.